Below are 2 T cell receptor beta chains sequenced from a single sample in a study of T-cell reconstitution after alpha-beta-depleted transplantation in children. The TCRbeta library incorporated unique molecular identifiers. Each CDR3 protein is one row after TCRdb ran MiXCR on the PCR reads. The sample lists roughly 500,000 distinct CDR3 sequences, 18% occurring once. Here the sequenced sample was PBMCs from the stem cell graft donor, taken from the stem cell graft. These receptors came from a human donor who donated a stem cell graft to a child with acute lymphoblastic leukemia.

This clonotype was detected a few times. The rearrangement joins TRBV20-1 to TRBJ2-5; TRBD1 might be the D (5 bases). This CDR3 has 15 amino acids. CDR1 is DFQATT and CDR2 is SNEGSKA in the germline V gene (reference sequence). Between the trimmed V and J ends, which lost 3 bases and 1 base, there was a span of 15 bases. The CDR3 is CSARLQGKIQETQYF. Written as DNA, the CDR3 is TGCAGTGCTAGGTTGCAGGGAAAGATCCAAGAGACCCAGTACTTC.

The chain uses TRBV11-2 and TRBJ2-1, with D maybe TRBD2 (6 bases). V was trimmed by 1 base and J by 9 bases, leaving 16 bases between them. In germline, CDR1 is SGHAT, CDR2 FQNNGV. This CDR3 spans 15 amino acids. CDR3 DNA sequence: TGTGCCAGCAGCTTAGGGGCTAGCGAACGGGGTGAGCAGTTCTTC. This translates into CASSLGASERGEQFF.